This T cell receptor beta chain derives from a study of control samples from healthy donors and cancer patients (dated by TCRdb to between 2020 and 2021). The germline V gene (reference sequence) sets CDR1 to MNHEY and CDR2 to SMNVEV. The trim is 0 bases for V and 7 bases for J, with a gap of 8 bases between the germline ends. The CDR3 runs 13 residues from the cysteine to the phenylalanine. Of all the DNA, just the CDR3 is kept, 39 bases in frame from base 1. The library was built by means of the immunoSEQ multiplex PCR assay. The table was pulled from immuneACCESS by TCRdb, which kept in-frame rearrangements only. Such tables lose some clones; where checked, under half of the loss comes from unresolved V genes, and the rest has no known cause. The sample table holds roughly 130,000 clones, of which approximately 92% were seen once. The top ten constitute about 2.5% of the sample. In regard to this clone: The specificity of this receptor is unknown. The record has no base qualities; no much larger clone is one base away.

The sequence was obtained from a man in his late teens or twenties in good health. The receptor chain draws on TRBV27 and TRBJ2-3; the D segment cannot be called with confidence. Sequenced material: blood. The CDR3: CASSLSMGNTQYF. The sequenced DNA: TGTGCCAGCAGTTTATCCATGGGCAATACGCAGTATTTT.